The TCR beta chain under discussion was sequenced for a study of cytomegalovirus exposure and HLA in healthy donors. PCR primers comprised 60 Vbeta and 13 Jbeta primers. TCRdb keeps only in-frame clones here, not all; method: immunoSEQ multiplex PCR. The sample lists 100,000 to 150,000 clones; about two thirds were seen once. The TCR originated in a man between 50 and 59 years old in good health and CMV-seropositive. Sequenced input: PBMCs.

CDR3 region: CASSEGPGRTEAFF. The CDR3 DNA reads as TGCGCCAGCAGTGAAGGCCCGGGGAGGACTGAAGCTTTCTTT. The V gene is TRBV10-1, the J gene TRBJ1-1; no firm D call. The CDR3 extends over 14 amino acids. CDR1 and CDR2 (germline): WNHNN, SYGVQD (reference sequence). V was pared by 3 bases and J by 5 bases, with 13 bases between.